This passage covers 12 T cell receptor beta chains from one sample sequenced in a study of beta chain features in type 1 diabetes. Whole-study findings and limits: Shortening that was moderate but significant affected the TCRB CDR3s of Type 1 diabetes patients in all four CD4+ subsets.

What was sequenced were expressed TCRB transcripts, since all of the isolated RNA had been reverse transcribed. TCRdb's copy holds only in-frame clones and misses some; the assay was immunoSEQ multiplex PCR. Here the sample spans about 270,000 clones, around an eighth being singletons. These receptors' targets are unknown. Sequenced input: naive CD4+ T cells from blood. These receptors came from a man in his thirties or forties with type 1 diabetes.

This clone was counted between two and nine times. The CDR3 region has the DNA TGTGCCAGCAGCGCGGTCGGGACAGGGGCCGAGAAGCAGTACTTC. Translating gives CASSAVGTGAEKQYF. The chain links TRBV9 to TRBJ2-7, with 10 positions matching TRBD1. The CDR3 contains 15 residues. Germline V gene data show CDR1 as SGDLS and CDR2 as YYNGEE. V lost 3 bases to trimming and J lost 8 bases; unmatched junction nucleotides: 11.

The chain links TRBV5-1 to TRBJ2-3, with D maybe TRBD1 (6 bases). The ends were cut back, 5 bases at V and 2 bases at J, with 12 bases in the middle. From germline, CDR1 is SGHRS and CDR2 YFSETQ. This CDR3 has 14 amino acids. In DNA, the CDR3 is TGCGCCAGCAGTCGGACAGTAACCACAGATACGCAGTATTTT. It translates to CASSRTVTTDTQYF.

This clone was counted a few times. CDR3 sequence: CASSSGQGNTDTQYF. The CDR3 nucleotides read TGTGCCAGCAGCTCTGGACAGGGAAACACAGATACGCAGTATTTT. The rearrangement links TRBV11-2 to TRBJ2-3, with 8 bases that match TRBD1. CDR1 and CDR2 (germline): SGHAT, FQNNGV. The CDR3 consists of 15 residues. After removal of 4 bases from V and 2 bases from J, the junction contained 5 bases not matched to a gene.

This clone was seen more than once but under ten times. The genes are TRBV29-1 and TRBJ2-7; D not resolved. V lost 4 bases to trimming and J lost 4 bases, with 8 bases between them. The CDR3 runs to 11 residues. Germline V gene lookup returns CDR1 SQVTM and CDR2 ANQGSEA. CDR3 region: CSVGQDYEQYF. The CDR3, as DNA: TGCAGCGTTGGGCAGGATTACGAGCAGTACTTC.

The count of this clone is one. V gene TRBV7-2 combines with J gene TRBJ2-7; perhaps TRBD2 as D (5 bases). This CDR3 contains 13 residues. Trimming cost V 0 bases and J 8 bases, with 11 bases left between them. The V gene's germline CDR1 is SGHTA and CDR2 FQGNSA. The CDR3 DNA reads TGTGCCAGCAGCTTAGCGCTCGAGCGGCAGCAGTACTTC. It yields the protein CASSLALERQQYF.

V and J are TRBV6-5 and TRBJ1-1; D is unresolved. In germline, CDR1 is MNHEY, CDR2 SVGAGI. The length of the CDR3 is 16 residues. V was clipped by 2 bases and J by 0 bases, with 13 bases between them. The CDR3 is CASSYGHSEMNTEAFF. The CDR3 DNA follows: TGTGCCAGCAGTTACGGGCACTCCGAAATGAACACTGAAGCTTTCTTT.

This clone was found a few times. This chain uses TRBV9 with TRBJ2-1, with 7 bases aligning to TRBD2. The CDR3 is 15 residues long. The V gene end was trimmed by 2 bases and the J gene end by 8 bases; junction bases not matched to a gene: 10. The germline V gene has CDR1 SGDLS and CDR2 YYNGEE. The CDR3 coding sequence is TGTGCCAGCAGCGTTACCGGGACTACCCCTGATGAGCAGTTCTTC. Translated: CASSVTGTTPDEQFF.

A few counts support this clone. The CDR3 coding sequence is TGTGCCAGCTCAGACGGGACACTTGGAAACACCATATATTTT. This sequence encodes CASSDGTLGNTIYF. The genes are TRBV18 and TRBJ1-3; D perhaps matches TRBD1 (6 bases). This CDR3 has 14 amino acids. V lost 5 bases and J 3 bases, leaving 11 bases between the germline ends. CDR1 is KGHSH and CDR2 is LQKENI in the germline V gene.

CDR3 amino acids: CASSSREGDIQYF. In nucleotides, the CDR3 is TGTGCCAGCAGTTCTCGTGAAGGGGACATTCAGTACTTC. The genes are TRBV6-6 and TRBJ2-4; tentatively, D is TRBD1 (5 bases). The V gene's germline CDR1 is MNHNY and CDR2 SVGAGI (reference sequence). The CDR3 is made up of 13 amino acids. The V and J ends lost 4 bases and 8 bases respectively, with 12 bases between them.

This clone was observed a handful of times. The rearrangement joins TRBV30 to TRBJ1-3; tentatively, D is TRBD1 (6 bases). This CDR3 has 13 amino acids. Germline values: CDR1 GTSNPN, CDR2 SVGIG (reference sequence). Trimming pared 6 bases from V and 3 bases from J, leaving 12 bases between. The CDR3 DNA reads TGTGCCTGCATACAGGGCTTTGGAAACACCATATATTTT. It encodes CACIQGFGNTIYF.

The CDR3 reads CASRGRERETQYF. The CDR3 DNA sequence: TGTGCCAGCAGGGGGCGGGAGCGAGAGACCCAGTACTTC. The chain recombines TRBV6-6 with TRBJ2-5, with 7 positions matching TRBD2. The junction had 5 bases not matched to a gene; V was cut back by 6 bases and J by 4 bases. Germline V CDR1 and CDR2: MNHNY, SVGAGI (reference sequence). The CDR3 runs to 13 residues.

The V call is TRBV5-1, the J call TRBJ2-7; 12 bases map to TRBD1. This CDR3 spans 16 amino acids. In germline, CDR1 is SGHRS, CDR2 YFSETQ. J gave up 5 bases and V 4 bases, and 10 bases lay outside the gene matches. The CDR3 is CASSVGPGTGGHEQYF. As DNA, the CDR3 is TGCGCCAGCAGCGTGGGACCCGGGACAGGGGGCCACGAGCAGTACTTC.